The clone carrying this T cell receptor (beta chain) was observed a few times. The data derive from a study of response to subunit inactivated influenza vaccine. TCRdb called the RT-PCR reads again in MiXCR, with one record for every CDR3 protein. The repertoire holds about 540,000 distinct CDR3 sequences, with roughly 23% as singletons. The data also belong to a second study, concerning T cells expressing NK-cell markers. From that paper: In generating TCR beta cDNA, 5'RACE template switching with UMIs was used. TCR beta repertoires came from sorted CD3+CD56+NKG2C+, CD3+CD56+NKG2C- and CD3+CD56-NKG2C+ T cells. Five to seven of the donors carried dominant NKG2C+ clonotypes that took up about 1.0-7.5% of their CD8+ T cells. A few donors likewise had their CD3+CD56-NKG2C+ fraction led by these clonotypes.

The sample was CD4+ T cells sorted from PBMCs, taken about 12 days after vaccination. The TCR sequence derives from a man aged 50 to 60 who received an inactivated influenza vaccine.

The CDR3 reads CSATDSGETQYF. The CDR3 nucleotides are TGCAGTGCAACCGACTCGGGAGAGACCCAGTACTTC. The V gene is TRBV20-1, the J gene TRBJ2-5, with unresolved D. CDR3 length equals 12 residues. Per the germline V gene, CDR1 is DFQATT and CDR2 is SNEGSKA (reference sequence). Trimming took off 6 bases at V and 4 bases at J, with 12 bases between the two ends.